This T cell receptor (beta chain) was identified in a study of identical twins. Trimming stripped 3 bases from V and 2 bases from J, with 5 bases between. The CDR3 extends over 13 amino acids. TCRdb re-called the 5' RACE reads through MiXCR, storing one row per CDR3 protein. In the table there are fewer than 800,000 distinct CDR3 sequences, roughly 7.1% of which are singletons. Another study also made use of these data, one on yellow fever vaccine responses in identical twins.

This sequence was found in a young woman in good health. The V call is TRBV12-3 or TRBV12-4, the J call TRBJ1-3; D not certain. The sample comprised PBMCs. CDR3: CASSLITGNTIYF. Here the CDR3 DNA reads TGTGCCAGCAGTTTGATAACTGGAAACACCATATATTTT.